These T cell receptor beta chains were read from a single sample in a study of T cell responses to AZD1222 COVID-19 vaccine. Assay: immunoSEQ multiplex PCR; the TCRdb copy retains only in-frame clones and omits some. The repertoire consists of more than 100,000 clones, with about 90% occurring once and the leading ten covering roughly 13%. The sequencing here drew on peripheral blood, taken on day 0 of AZD1222 vaccination. These TCRs come from an adult in good health. The CDR3 runs from the conserved cysteine through the conserved F or W. A D gene is named only where the DNA matches it firmly. Clone size appears in some rows only: once, few, many, or a class for an expanded clone.

v_call: TRBV9
clone_size: once
j_call: TRBJ1-1
d_call: -
cdr3_aa: CASSVVPGTEAFF
cdr3_nt: TGTGCCAGCAGCGTAGTTCCCGGCACTGAAGCTTTCTTT

v_call: TRBV6-5
clone_size: -
j_call: TRBJ2-1
d_call: -
cdr3_aa: CASSFVDRLRLFF
cdr3_nt: TGTGCCAGCAGTTTCGTTGACCGCCTAAGGCTGTTCTTC

v_call: TRBV2
clone_size: -
j_call: TRBJ2-1
d_call: -
cdr3_aa: CASRGLGSLDNEQFF
cdr3_nt: TGTGCCAGCAGGGGCTTGGGATCGCTGGACAATGAGCAGTTCTTC

v_call: TRBV9
clone_size: -
j_call: TRBJ2-3
d_call: TRBD2
cdr3_aa: CASSPRTSGGFTDTQYF
cdr3_nt: TGTGCCAGCAGCCCCCGGACTAGCGGGGGGTTCACAGATACGCAGTATTTT

v_call: TRBV6-5
clone_size: -
j_call: TRBJ2-3
d_call: TRBD2
cdr3_aa: CATSGLAGADTQYF
cdr3_nt: TGTGCCACCTCGGGACTAGCGGGGGCAGATACGCAGTATTTT

v_call: TRBV6-6
clone_size: -
j_call: TRBJ1-6
d_call: TRBD1
cdr3_aa: CASSSDRGNSPLHF
cdr3_nt: TGTGCCAGCAGTTCGGACAGGGGAAATTCACCCCTCCACTTT

v_call: TRBV5-4
clone_size: -
j_call: TRBJ2-2
d_call: TRBD2
cdr3_aa: CASSLGGRVPGTGELFF
cdr3_nt: TGTGCCAGCAGCTTGGGGGGGAGGGTGCCTGGGACCGGGGAGCTGTTTTTT

v_call: TRBV7-9
clone_size: -
j_call: TRBJ2-2
d_call: -
cdr3_aa: CASSTDYEGTNTGELFF
cdr3_nt: TGTGCCAGCAGCACAGACTACGAGGGAACGAACACCGGGGAGCTGTTTTTT

v_call: TRBV9
clone_size: -
j_call: TRBJ2-1
d_call: -
cdr3_aa: CASSPTNMVRPSYNEQFF
cdr3_nt: TGTGCCAGCAGCCCAACAAATATGGTCCGTCCCTCCTACAATGAGCAGTTCTTC

v_call: TRBV19
clone_size: -
j_call: TRBJ1-2
d_call: TRBD1
cdr3_aa: CASTPIGLGQDVVNNYGYTF
cdr3_nt: TGTGCCAGTACACCTATTGGACTTGGACAGGACGTTGTTAATAACTATGGCTACACCTTC

v_call: TRBV19
clone_size: -
j_call: TRBJ2-7
d_call: -
cdr3_aa: CASSSAQAKYEQYF
cdr3_nt: TGTGCCAGTAGTTCTGCTCAGGCGAAATACGAGCAGTACTTC

v_call: TRBV19
clone_size: -
j_call: TRBJ1-1
d_call: -
cdr3_aa: CASSIDTLKGTEAFF
cdr3_nt: TGTGCCAGTAGTATAGATACATTGAAGGGCACTGAAGCTTTCTTT

v_call: TRBV6-5
clone_size: -
j_call: TRBJ1-1
d_call: -
cdr3_aa: CASSPVGTTTEAFF
cdr3_nt: TGTGCCAGCAGCCCCGTAGGGACCACCACTGAAGCTTTCTTT

v_call: TRBV9
clone_size: -
j_call: TRBJ2-5
d_call: -
cdr3_aa: CASSVAVNQGRQTQYF
cdr3_nt: TGTGCCAGCAGCGTAGCCGTCAATCAGGGGCGTCAGACCCAGTACTTC

v_call: TRBV6-5
clone_size: -
j_call: TRBJ2-3
d_call: -
cdr3_aa: CASGPASSTDTQYF
cdr3_nt: TGTGCCAGCGGGCCGGCTAGTAGCACAGATACGCAGTATTTT

v_call: TRBV7-2
clone_size: -
j_call: TRBJ2-1
d_call: TRBD2
cdr3_aa: CASSSGSSGSNEQFF
cdr3_nt: TGTGCCAGCAGCTCCGGCTCTAGCGGGAGTAATGAGCAGTTCTTC

v_call: TRBV7-7
clone_size: -
j_call: TRBJ2-7
d_call: -
cdr3_aa: CASSPAAGRLDEQYF
cdr3_nt: TGTGCTAGCAGCCCAGCGGCAGGGCGGCTTGACGAGCAGTACTTC

v_call: TRBV5-4
clone_size: -
j_call: TRBJ2-7
d_call: -
cdr3_aa: CASSLADSREQYF
cdr3_nt: TGTGCCAGCAGCTTGGCTGACAGCCGCGAGCAGTACTTC

v_call: TRBV4-1
clone_size: -
j_call: TRBJ1-3
d_call: -
cdr3_aa: CASSQDLYSGNTIYF
cdr3_nt: TGCGCCAGCAGCCAAGATCTTTATTCTGGAAACACCATATATTTT

v_call: TRBV5-1
clone_size: -
j_call: TRBJ1-1
d_call: -
cdr3_aa: CASSFRGPGTEAFF
cdr3_nt: TGCGCCAGCAGCTTCCGAGGCCCGGGAACTGAAGCTTTCTTT

v_call: TRBV29-1
clone_size: -
j_call: TRBJ2-3
d_call: TRBD1
cdr3_aa: CSGEGGTTDTQYF
cdr3_nt: TGCAGCGGTGAAGGGGGCACCACAGATACGCAGTATTTT

v_call: TRBV5-4
clone_size: -
j_call: TRBJ2-7
d_call: -
cdr3_aa: CASSLGGALYEQYF
cdr3_nt: TGTGCCAGCAGCCTTGGCGGGGCCCTCTACGAGCAGTACTTC

v_call: TRBV15
clone_size: -
j_call: TRBJ1-3
d_call: -
cdr3_aa: CATRALLRGKGNTIYF
cdr3_nt: TGTGCCACCAGGGCATTACTCCGAGGTAAGGGGAACACCATATATTTT

v_call: TRBV7-6
clone_size: -
j_call: TRBJ2-7
d_call: -
cdr3_aa: CASSLAETYEQYF
cdr3_nt: TGTGCCAGCAGCTTAGCGGAGACCTACGAGCAGTACTTC

v_call: TRBV2
clone_size: -
j_call: TRBJ1-2
d_call: -
cdr3_aa: CASSAEIYGYTF
cdr3_nt: TGTGCCAGCAGTGCGGAAATATACGGCTACACCTTC

v_call: TRBV19
clone_size: -
j_call: TRBJ2-3
d_call: -
cdr3_aa: CASSTSSSTDTQYF
cdr3_nt: TGTGCCAGTAGTACTTCCTCCAGCACAGATACGCAGTATTTT

v_call: TRBV6-2/TRBV6-3
clone_size: -
j_call: TRBJ2-5
d_call: -
cdr3_aa: CASSRDRETQYF
cdr3_nt: TGTGCCAGCAGCCGCGATCGAGAGACCCAGTACTTC

v_call: TRBV19
clone_size: -
j_call: TRBJ2-7
d_call: -
cdr3_aa: CASSIADPYEQYF
cdr3_nt: TGTGCCAGTAGTATCGCGGACCCCTACGAGCAGTACTTC

v_call: TRBV27
clone_size: -
j_call: TRBJ1-2
d_call: -
cdr3_aa: CASSLGGAYGYTF
cdr3_nt: TGTGCCAGCAGTTTAGGGGGGGCCTATGGCTACACCTTC

v_call: TRBV20-1
clone_size: -
j_call: TRBJ1-1
d_call: TRBD1
cdr3_aa: CSARRGLEAFF
cdr3_nt: TGCAGTGCTAGGAGGGGGCTTGAAGCTTTCTTT

v_call: TRBV4-3
clone_size: -
j_call: TRBJ2-4
d_call: -
cdr3_aa: CASSQDLAGAAIAKNIQYF
cdr3_nt: TGCGCCAGCAGCCAAGATCTGGCGGGGGCCGCTATAGCCAAAAACATTCAGTACTTC

v_call: TRBV12-3/TRBV12-4
clone_size: once
j_call: TRBJ2-4
d_call: TRBD2
cdr3_aa: CASSRTSGNIQYF
cdr3_nt: TGTGCCAGCAGTAGGACTAGCGGAAACATTCAGTACTTC

v_call: TRBV19
clone_size: -
j_call: TRBJ2-1
d_call: TRBD1
cdr3_aa: CASSIGQGAGHEQFF
cdr3_nt: TGTGCCAGTAGTATCGGACAGGGGGCAGGGCATGAGCAGTTCTTC

v_call: TRBV13
clone_size: -
j_call: TRBJ2-1
d_call: TRBD2
cdr3_aa: CASSSGLAGGGEQFF
cdr3_nt: TGTGCCAGCAGCTCGGGACTAGCGGGAGGAGGTGAGCAGTTCTTC

v_call: TRBV7-6
clone_size: -
j_call: TRBJ2-5
d_call: -
cdr3_aa: CASSIAPPATETQYF
cdr3_nt: TGTGCCAGCAGCATCGCTCCTCCCGCCACAGAGACCCAGTACTTC

v_call: TRBV9
clone_size: -
j_call: TRBJ1-3
d_call: -
cdr3_aa: CASSVGGGAGSSGNTIYF
cdr3_nt: TGTGCCAGCAGCGTAGGGGGAGGGGCAGGGTCTTCTGGAAACACCATATATTTT

v_call: TRBV7-2
clone_size: once
j_call: TRBJ2-4
d_call: -
cdr3_aa: CASSPTAKNIQYF
cdr3_nt: TGTGCCAGCAGCCCTACAGCCAAAAACATTCAGTACTTC

v_call: TRBV4-1
clone_size: once
j_call: TRBJ2-7
d_call: -
cdr3_aa: CASSQVGSYEQYF
cdr3_nt: TGCGCCAGCAGCCAAGTCGGCAGCTACGAGCAGTACTTC